This TCR beta chain derives from a study of T cell changes during pregnancy in multiple sclerosis. The repertoire was sequenced with immunoSEQ multiplex PCR; TCRdb's copy has only in-frame clones and lacks some. The data show around 31,000 clones, 90% seen once. This CDR3 contains 14 residues. V was clipped by 6 bases and J by 3 bases; unmatched bases: 6. Germline V CDR1 and CDR2: MNHEY, SVGAGI. Material: CD8+ T cells from peripheral blood mononuclear cells, obtained in the second trimester of pregnancy. The sequence was obtained from a female donor with multiple sclerosis, enrolled in a pregnancy study. V is TRBV6-5 and J is TRBJ2-7, with 9 bases aligning to TRBD2. The CDR3 sequence: CASSLASGIYEQYF. The CDR3 region has the DNA TGTGCCAGCAGCCTTGCTAGCGGGATCTACGAGCAGTACTTC.